The 7 T cell receptor beta chains below were found in one sample sequenced in a study of cytomegalovirus exposure and HLA in healthy donors. PCR primers comprised 60 Vbeta and 13 Jbeta primers. Sequencing was performed with immunoSEQ multiplex PCR; in TCRdb, only in-frame clones are kept and a portion is missing. The sample lists approximately 170,000 clones; roughly 85% were seen once. The source material was PBMCs. The receptors originated from a man younger than 40 in good health and CMV-seropositive.

V is TRBV15 and J is TRBJ2-2, with D possibly TRBD1 on 5 matching bases. V lost 2 bases and J lost 4, with 20 bases in between. Germline values: CDR1 LNHNV, CDR2 YYDKDF (reference sequence). The CDR3 length is 18 residues. CDR3: CATSRTYGSLGATGELFF. CDR3 nucleotide sequence: TGTGCCACCAGCAGAACCTACGGAAGTTTAGGGGCCACCGGGGAGCTGTTTTTT.

This clone was observed a handful of times. The chain couples TRBV6-4 to TRBJ2-3, with 8 bases aligning to TRBD2. V lost 6 bases, J lost 0 bases, and 5 bases stayed unmatched. Per the germline V gene, CDR1 is MRHNA and CDR2 is SNTAGT. The CDR3 loop spans 15 amino acids. CDR3 sequence (DNA): TGTGCCAGCAGCCCTACTAGCGGTAGCACAGATACGCAGTATTTT. Translated, it gives CASSPTSGSTDTQYF.

This sequence joins TRBV27 and TRBJ2-3; possibly TRBD2 for D (6 bases). The germline gives CDR1 MNHEY, CDR2 SMNVEV (reference sequence). The CDR3 extends over 16 amino acids. V was trimmed by 4 bases and J by 0 bases, leaving 14 bases between them. CDR3 sequence reads: CASSSRGRSSTDTQYF. CDR3 coding DNA: TGTGCCAGCAGTTCCCGAGGGAGGTCTAGCACAGATACGCAGTATTTT.

This clone was counted a few times. This chain connects TRBV30 to TRBJ1-6; D gene uncertain. Between the trimmed V and J ends, which lost 2 bases and 1 base, there was a span of 6 bases. Looked up from germline, CDR1 is GTSNPN and CDR2 is SVGIG (reference sequence). This CDR3 spans 14 amino acids. The CDR3 DNA follows: TGTGCCTGGAGTCGGAGTTCCTATAATTCACCCCTCCACTTT. Translated: CAWSRSSYNSPLHF.

The table lists this clone with a count of one. The rearrangement joins TRBV7-9 to TRBJ2-1, with D perhaps matching TRBD2 (6 bases). Germline V gives CDR1 SEHNR, CDR2 FQNEAQ (reference sequence). CDR3 length: 14 residues. Trimming pared 0 bases from V and 12 bases from J, leaving 15 bases between. In DNA form, the CDR3 reads TGTGCCAGCAGCTTAGCCTCAGCGAGGGACTTGCAGTTCTTC. This encodes CASSLASARDLQFF.

The CDR3 here is CASSSWDRDGYTF. The DNA of the CDR3 is TGTGCCAGCAGCTCCTGGGACAGGGATGGCTACACCTTC. The chain has TRBV5-4 and TRBJ1-2; 9 bases line up with TRBD1. The CDR3 extends over 13 amino acids. The V and J ends lost 3 bases and 6 bases, in that order; junction bases with no gene match: 3. Germline V gives CDR1 SGHNT, CDR2 YYREEE (reference sequence).

The genes are TRBV18 and TRBJ2-5; the match to TRBD2 covers 13 bases. Germline lookup yields CDR1 KGHSH and CDR2 LQKENI. J gave up 5 bases and V 1 base, and 4 bases lay outside the gene matches. This CDR3 comprises 16 residues. The CDR3 loop reads CASSPRTSGSGETQYF. CDR3 nucleotides: TGTGCCAGCTCACCACGGACTAGCGGGAGTGGGGAGACCCAGTACTTC.